This is a list of T cell receptor beta chains from one sample in a study of shared clonotypes between healthy human individuals. Assay: immunoSEQ multiplex PCR; the TCRdb copy retains only in-frame clones and omits some. The profile shows under 600,000 clones, 98% of them singletons. The sample taken for sequencing was naive CD8+ T cells sorted from blood. The source is a man younger than 40 in good health. The CDR3 runs from the conserved cysteine through the conserved F or W. The D gene is left open where the match is weak. Only part of the rows carry a size: once, few, many, or a class if the clone is expanded.

TRBJ2-2 | - | - | TRBV29-1 | CSVDLPNTGELFF | TGCAGCGTTGACCTTCCCAACACCGGGGAGCTGTTTTTT
TRBJ2-7 | - | - | TRBV15 | CATSPSSYEQYF | TGTGCCACCAGTCCAAGCTCCTACGAGCAGTACTTC
TRBJ2-1 | - | - | TRBV19 | CASSTNREYNEQFF | TGTGCCAGTAGTACAAACAGGGAGTACAATGAGCAGTTCTTC
TRBJ2-3 | TRBD2 | - | TRBV28 | CASSYLAGGPGTDTQYF | TGTGCCAGCAGTTACCTAGCGGGAGGGCCGGGCACAGATACGCAGTATTTT
TRBJ2-7 | - | - | TRBV29-1 | CSVWGDTNRGEQYF | TGCAGCGTTTGGGGAGATACAAACCGTGGCGAGCAGTACTTC
TRBJ2-7 | - | - | TRBV6-5 | CASSSRTWVYF | TGTGCCAGCAGTTCACGGACTTGGGTGTACTTC
TRBJ1-5 | - | once | TRBV19 | CASSIRDSNQPQHF | TGTGCCAGTAGTATTCGGGACAGCAATCAGCCCCAGCATTTT
TRBJ2-3 | - | - | TRBV6-4 | CASSDSPDTSTDTQYF | TGTGCCAGCAGTGACAGCCCAGATACTAGCACAGATACGCAGTATTTT
TRBJ2-2 | - | - | TRBV29-1 | CSVDDSSDTGELFF | TGCAGCGTCGATGACAGTTCCGACACCGGGGAGCTGTTTTTT
TRBJ2-1 | TRBD1 | - | TRBV7-9 | CASSFALDRVNEQFF | TGTGCCAGCAGCTTCGCATTGGACAGGGTGAATGAGCAGTTCTTC
TRBJ2-7 | - | - | TRBV20-1 | CSGRDGYEQYF | TGCAGTGGCCGGGATGGGTACGAGCAGTACTTC
TRBJ2-1 | TRBD2 | - | TRBV9 | CASSSRLADTKGVYNEQFF | TGTGCCAGCAGCTCTCGACTAGCGGATACGAAAGGGGTCTACAATGAGCAGTTCTTC
TRBJ2-7 | TRBD2 | - | TRBV2 | CASGLAGNYEQYF | TGTGCCAGCGGACTAGCGGGTAACTACGAGCAGTACTTC
TRBJ2-7 | TRBD2 | - | TRBV7-6 | CASSAGTSSYEQYF | TGTGCCAGCAGCGCCGGGACTAGCTCCTACGAGCAGTACTTC
TRBJ2-7 | - | - | TRBV28 | CASSKTHYEQYF | TGTGCCAGCAGCAAGACACACTACGAGCAGTACTTC
TRBJ2-3 | - | - | TRBV19 | CASSASVGRAWLTDTQYF | TGTGCCAGTAGCGCATCAGTAGGTCGGGCTTGGCTAACAGATACGCAGTATTTT
TRBJ1-2 | - | - | TRBV4-1 | CASSHHQGGDYGYTF | TGCGCCAGCAGCCATCACCAGGGTGGCGACTATGGCTACACCTTC
TRBJ2-2 | - | - | TRBV14 | CASRAPNTGELFF | TGTGCCAGCAGGGCCCCGAACACCGGGGAGCTGTTTTTT
TRBJ2-7 | - | once | TRBV2 | CASRGSVVGSGSSYEQYF | TGTGCCAGCAGAGGTAGTGTGGTCGGCAGCGGTAGCTCCTACGAGCAGTACTTC
TRBJ2-7 | - | - | TRBV27 | CASSTGRSSYEQYF | TGTGCCAGCAGTACGGGACGGAGCTCCTACGAGCAGTACTTC
TRBJ2-3 | TRBD1 | - | TRBV7-3 | CASSKWTGGRTDTQYF | TGTGCCAGCAGCAAATGGACAGGGGGCCGCACAGATACGCAGTATTTT
TRBJ1-1 | TRBD1 | once | TRBV7-2 | CASSNPGQGLNTEAFF | TGTGCCAGCAGCAATCCGGGACAGGGCCTGAACACTGAAGCTTTCTTT
TRBJ1-1 | TRBD1 | - | TRBV5-6 | CASSSRTGGFSDTEAFF | TGTGCCAGCAGCTCGCGGACAGGGGGCTTCTCGGACACTGAAGCTTTCTTT
TRBJ2-7 | - | - | TRBV5-1 | CASSSTDAGDEQYF | TGCGCCAGCAGCTCGACCGATGCGGGCGACGAGCAGTACTTC
TRBJ1-1 | - | - | TRBV7-9 | CASSLPGGNLDTEAFF | TGTGCCAGCAGCTTACCCGGGGGGAACTTGGACACTGAAGCTTTCTTT
TRBJ2-1 | TRBD2 | - | TRBV6-4 | CASSDGLAGYNEQFF | TGTGCCAGCAGTGACGGACTAGCGGGTTACAATGAGCAGTTCTTC
TRBJ2-7 | - | - | TRBV6-5 | CASSSHYSSYEQYF | TGTGCCAGCAGTTCACACTATAGCTCCTACGAGCAGTACTTC
TRBJ2-2 | TRBD1 | - | TRBV29-1 | CSVARTGVNTGELFF | TGCAGCGTTGCCAGGACAGGGGTGAACACCGGGGAGCTGTTTTTT
TRBJ2-7 | TRBD2 | - | TRBV7-9 | CASSLVAGGPWAYEQYF | TGTGCCAGCAGCTTAGTAGCGGGAGGCCCTTGGGCCTACGAGCAGTACTTC
TRBJ2-3 | - | - | TRBV6-6 | CASSYSAEVNTQYF | TGTGCCAGCAGTTACTCCGCGGAAGTCAATACGCAGTATTTT
TRBJ2-2 | - | - | TRBV6-4 | CASSDVPYTGELFF | TGTGCCAGCAGTGACGTTCCCTACACCGGGGAGCTGTTTTTT
TRBJ2-1 | TRBD2 | - | TRBV5-1 | CASSPETSLDEQFF | TGCGCCAGCAGCCCCGAGACTAGCCTGGATGAGCAGTTCTTC
TRBJ2-3 | - | - | TRBV7-6 | CASSSEAGVVALGTQYF | TGTGCCAGCAGCTCAGAGGCAGGGGTCGTAGCCCTCGGTACGCAGTATTTT
TRBJ1-2 | - | - | TRBV7-6 | CASSFQGFSGYTF | TGTGCCAGCAGCTTCCAGGGTTTCAGTGGCTACACCTTC
TRBJ1-1 | - | - | TRBV7-9 | CASSPNIGMNTEAFF | TGTGCCAGCAGTCCGAACATAGGCATGAACACTGAAGCTTTCTTT
TRBJ2-3 | TRBD2 | - | TRBV5-4 | CASSEWTSGTDTQYF | TGTGCCAGCAGCGAATGGACTAGCGGCACAGATACGCAGTATTTT